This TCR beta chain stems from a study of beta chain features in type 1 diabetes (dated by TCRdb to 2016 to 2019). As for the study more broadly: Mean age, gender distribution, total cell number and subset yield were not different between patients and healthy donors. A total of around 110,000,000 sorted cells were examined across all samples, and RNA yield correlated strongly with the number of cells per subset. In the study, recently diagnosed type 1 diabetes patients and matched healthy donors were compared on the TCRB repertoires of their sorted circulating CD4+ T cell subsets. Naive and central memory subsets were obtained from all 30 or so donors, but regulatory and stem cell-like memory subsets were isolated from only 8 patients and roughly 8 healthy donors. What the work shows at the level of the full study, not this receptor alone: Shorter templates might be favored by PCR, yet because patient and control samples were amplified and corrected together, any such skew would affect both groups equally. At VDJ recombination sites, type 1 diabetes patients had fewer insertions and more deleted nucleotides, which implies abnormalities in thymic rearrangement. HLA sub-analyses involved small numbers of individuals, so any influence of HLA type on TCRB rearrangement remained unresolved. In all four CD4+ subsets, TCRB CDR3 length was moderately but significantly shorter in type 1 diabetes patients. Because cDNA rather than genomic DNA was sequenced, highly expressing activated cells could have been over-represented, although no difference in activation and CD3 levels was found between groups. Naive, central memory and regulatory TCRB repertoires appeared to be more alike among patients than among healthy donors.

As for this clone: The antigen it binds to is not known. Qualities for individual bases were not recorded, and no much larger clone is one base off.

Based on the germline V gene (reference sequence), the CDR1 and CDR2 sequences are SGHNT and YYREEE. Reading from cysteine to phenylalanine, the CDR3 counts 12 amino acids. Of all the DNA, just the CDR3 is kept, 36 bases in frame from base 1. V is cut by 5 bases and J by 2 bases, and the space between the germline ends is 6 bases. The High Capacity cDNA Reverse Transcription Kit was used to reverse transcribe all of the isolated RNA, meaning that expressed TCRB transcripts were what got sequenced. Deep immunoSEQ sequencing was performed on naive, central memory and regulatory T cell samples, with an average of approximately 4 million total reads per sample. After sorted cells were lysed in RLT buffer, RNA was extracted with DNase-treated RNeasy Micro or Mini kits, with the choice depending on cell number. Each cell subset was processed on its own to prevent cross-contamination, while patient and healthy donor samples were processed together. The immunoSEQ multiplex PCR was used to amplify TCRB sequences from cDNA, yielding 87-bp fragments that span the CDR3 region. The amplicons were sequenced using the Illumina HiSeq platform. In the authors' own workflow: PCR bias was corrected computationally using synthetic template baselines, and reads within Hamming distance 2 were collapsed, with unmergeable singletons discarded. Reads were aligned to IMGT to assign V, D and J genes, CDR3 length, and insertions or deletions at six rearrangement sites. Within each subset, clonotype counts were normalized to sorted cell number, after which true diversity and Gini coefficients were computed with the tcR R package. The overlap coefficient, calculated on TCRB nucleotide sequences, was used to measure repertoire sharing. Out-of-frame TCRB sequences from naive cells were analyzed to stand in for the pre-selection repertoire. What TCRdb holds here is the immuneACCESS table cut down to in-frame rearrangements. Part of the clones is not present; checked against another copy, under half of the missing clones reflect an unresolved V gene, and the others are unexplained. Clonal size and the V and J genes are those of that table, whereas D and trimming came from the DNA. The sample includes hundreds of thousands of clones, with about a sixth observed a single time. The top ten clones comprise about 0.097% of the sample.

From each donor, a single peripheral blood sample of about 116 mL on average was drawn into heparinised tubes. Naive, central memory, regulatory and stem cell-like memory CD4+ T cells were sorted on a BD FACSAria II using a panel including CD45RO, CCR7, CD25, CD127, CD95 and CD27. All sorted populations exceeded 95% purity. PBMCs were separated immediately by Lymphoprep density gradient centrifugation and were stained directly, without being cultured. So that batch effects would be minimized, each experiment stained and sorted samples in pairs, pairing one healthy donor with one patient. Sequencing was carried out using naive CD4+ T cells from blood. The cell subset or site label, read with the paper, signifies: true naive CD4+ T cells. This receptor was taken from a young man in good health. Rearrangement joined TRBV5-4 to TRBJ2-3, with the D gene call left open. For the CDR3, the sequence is CASRGNTDTQYF. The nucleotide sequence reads TGTGCCAGCAGGGGCAACACAGATACGCAGTATTTT.